This T cell receptor beta chain was recovered during a study of spatial heterogeneity in lung cancer. Study details: Beta-chain sequences consistently outnumbered alpha-chain sequences in detection.

There are 12 residues in the CDR3. The V end lost 1 base, the J end lost 10 bases, and 8 bases lay between the germline ends. Germline values: CDR1 SGHVS, CDR2 FNYEAQ. The time point denotes: sample taken at primary tumor resection. The donor group consisted of around 66 patients who had untreated, early-stage non-small cell lung cancer. Tumor, nontumor lung or frozen PBMC supplied whole RNA, sequenced without sorting. The study tagged each TCR cDNA molecule with a unique molecular identifier. TCRdb redid the calling of the 5' RACE reads with MiXCR, one entry per CDR3 protein. The table shows 15,000 to 20,000 distinct CDR3 sequences, with around 6.2% occurring only once. Study-level findings and limits: Tumors with more nonsynonymous mutations had more expanded intratumoral alpha and beta TCRs.

At least ten counts were recorded for this clonotype. The antigen is unknown. This beta chain is a stray sequence in a library constructed for alpha chains; its clone size is not meaningful. The chain links TRBV7-6 to TRBJ2-1, with D perhaps matching TRBD1 or TRBD2 (5 bases each). Sequencing used lung tumor tissue, obtained at surgery. The TCR comes from a male donor with early-stage non-small cell lung cancer. CDR3 protein: CASSLVRGEQFF. In DNA, the CDR3 is TGTGCCAGCAGCTTAGTCCGGGGCGAGCAGTTCTTC.